This T cell receptor (beta chain) was identified in a study of cytomegalovirus exposure and HLA in healthy donors. The J segment lost 6 bases and the V segment lost 6 bases, leaving 11 bases of the junction unmatched. The CDR3 is made up of 16 amino acids. CDR1 is MDHEN and CDR2 is SYDVKM in the germline V gene. With 60 Vbeta and 13 Jbeta primers, the PCR was carried out. Here immunoSEQ multiplex PCR was the method, and the copy in TCRdb shows in-frame clones only, minus some. The table lists fewer than 250,000 clones, 83% of them singletons. This clonotype originated in a girl between 5 and 17 years old in good health and CMV-seronegative. Sequencing used PBMCs. This sequence joins TRBV28 and TRBJ2-1; 10 nucleotides match TRBD2. CDR3 coding DNA: TGTGCCAGCAGAGACCCTACTAGCGGGACTTCCAATGAGCAGTTCTTC. Protein: CASRDPTSGTSNEQFF.